The sequence of this TCR beta chain was determined in a study of blood T cell repertoires in COVID-19. As for the study in general: Acute and convalescent COVID-19 samples came from the United States, Italy and Spain.

Seattle enrolled patients during active infection and tracked them longitudinally. In the study's own analysis: Amplified reference gene primers provided the basis for estimating nucleated cell counts. The protocol was immunoSEQ multiplex PCR, while the TCRdb copy is restricted to in-frame clones and leaves out a portion. V and J calls and clone size are those listed in that table; D and trimming were worked out from the DNA. The table has 70,000 to 95,000 clones, 89% seen once. The CDR3 is 14 amino acids. Trimming removed 3 bases from V and 3 bases from J, with 11 bases in between. Germline loops: CDR1 SGHTA, CDR2 FQGNSA.

The specimen was peripheral blood. The receptor was isolated from a man over 45 with COVID-19, enrolled during active disease. The V and J genes are TRBV7-2 and TRBJ2-5, with D maybe TRBD1 (6 bases). The DNA of the CDR3 is TGTGCCAGCAGCTTTGGCGGACAGAAAGAGACCCAGTACTTC. Translating it yields CASSFGGQKETQYF.